This T cell receptor (beta chain) was found in a study of blood T cell repertoires in COVID-19. Study in general: Researchers got acute and convalescent COVID-19 samples from the United States, Italy and Spain. PBMCs, B-cell-depleted T cells, or T cells were the source of the cDNA or gDNA that made up the material.

This clone turned up a few times. There are 15 residues in the CDR3. The V gene's germline CDR1 is LGHDT and CDR2 YNNKEL (reference sequence). Unmatched junction bases numbered 5, after V lost 1 base and J lost 6 bases. Original processing notes: It was from reference gene primer amplification that nucleated cell counts were estimated. TCRdb's table, derived via immunoSEQ multiplex PCR, lists solely in-frame clones and lacks some. V and J calls and clone size follow that table, whereas D and trimming were derived from the DNA. The sample shows roughly 180,000 clones, approximately 85% of them seen only once.

The specimen sequenced was peripheral blood. The receptor was derived from a man aged 60-69 years who had recovered from COVID-19. The chain recombines TRBV3-1 (or the pseudogene TRBV3-2) with TRBJ1-5, with TRBD1 identical over 8 bases. The CDR3 spells CASSQGTGRGQPQHF. CDR3 nucleotides: TGTGCCAGCAGCCAAGGGACAGGGAGGGGTCAGCCCCAGCATTTT.